The 26 T cell receptor beta chains reported below all come from one sample, sequenced in a study of T-cell memory formation after mild COVID-19. One entry per CDR3 protein, called by TCRdb with MiXCR from the 5' RACE reads. The data contain 300,000 to 400,000 distinct CDR3 sequences, over 13% of them singletons. Specimen: PBMCs or a T cell subset sorted from them (not recorded which). The source is a man between 18 and 35 years old who had mild COVID-19 (a few samples of this study predate the infection). Cell type and time point are not known.

Concerning this clonotype itself: Since a much larger clone is just one base distant, this may be a read error. The chain recombines TRBV2 with TRBJ1-1, with a possible D match to TRBD1 (5 bases). This CDR3 contains 13 residues. The germline V gene has CDR1 SNHLY and CDR2 FYNNEI. The V end lost 6 bases, the J end lost 1 base, and 9 bases lay between the germline ends. The CDR3 loop is CASSATANTEAFF. The CDR3 DNA is TGTGCCAGCAGCGCGACAGCGAACACTGAAGCTTTCTTT. The whole variable domain, filled in from reference TRBV2 and TRBJ1-1, reads EPEVTQTPSHQVTQMGQEVILRCVPISNHLYFYWYRQILGQKVEFLVSFYNNEISEKSEIFDDQFSVERPDGSNFTLKIRSTKLEDSAMYFCASSATANTEAFFGQGTRLTVV.

The gene calls are TRBV7-9 and TRBJ2-3; D gene unclear. The CDR3 has 12 amino acids. CDR1 and CDR2 from the germline V gene are SEHNR and FQNEAQ (reference sequence). The V end lost 5 bases, the J end lost 9 bases, and 12 bases lay between the germline ends. The CDR3 reads CASSVTGRTQYF. The CDR3 DNA reads as TGTGCCAGCAGCGTGACCGGGCGGACGCAGTATTTT.

This clonotype was seen only a few times. The chain employs TRBV7-6 and TRBJ1-4; D is unclear. CDR1 and CDR2 from the germline V gene are SGHVS and FNYEAQ. The CDR3 extends over 15 amino acids. V was cut by 6 bases and J by 5 bases, with 16 bases left in between. The CDR3 DNA is TGTGCCAGCAGTGTTTGGGCAAACAGCAATGAAAAACTGTTTTTT. Amino acid sequence: CASSVWANSNEKLFF.

Only a few counts were recorded for this clonotype. The rearrangement joins TRBV28 to TRBJ2-2; 11 nucleotides agree with TRBD1. The CDR3 sequence is 16 residues long. CDR1 is MDHEN and CDR2 is SYDVKM in the germline V gene. The J segment lost 5 bases and the V segment lost 6 bases, leaving 8 bases of the junction unmatched. CDR3 sequence (DNA): TGTGCCAGCAGGGCGGGACAGGGGGTCGGGACCGGGGAGCTGTTTTTT. Protein product: CASRAGQGVGTGELFF.

This clonotype was observed a few times. V and J are TRBV12-3 or TRBV12-4 and TRBJ1-5, with TRBD1 matching 8 bases. After removal of 5 bases from V and 4 bases from J, the junction contained 7 bases not matched to a gene. The CDR3 runs 15 residues. CDR3 nucleotide sequence: TGTGCCAGCAGTCCCGGGACAGGCGAAAATCAGCCCCAGCATTTT. It codes for CASSPGTGENQPQHF.

This clonotype came up a few times. CDR3 in DNA: TGCAGTGCTAGTTCCGGGGACGCCTACGAGCAGTACTTC. Amino acid sequence: CSASSGDAYEQYF. This chain links TRBV20-1 with TRBJ2-7, with D possibly being TRBD1 or TRBD2 (5 bases each). CDR3 size: 13 residues. CDR1 DFQATT and CDR2 SNEGSKA come from the germline V gene (reference sequence). V shed 3 bases and J shed 2 bases, with 11 bases lying between them.

This clonotype occurred a few times. The DNA is left out, because the CDR3 cannot be placed on it with certainty; the CDR3 is given as TCRdb lists it. V and J are TRBV6-2 or TRBV6-3 and TRBJ2-6. Germline loops: CDR1 MNHEY, CDR2 SVGEGT. The CDR3 is 15 residues long, counting both termini. This chain's CDR3 is CASSPVGNGANVLNF.

This clonotype occurred many times. J is TRBJ2-5 and V is TRBV5-1; possibly TRBD2 for D (6 bases). Germline V gene data show CDR1 as SGHRS and CDR2 as YFSETQ. CDR3 length: 14 amino acids. The V end was cut by 2 bases, the J end by 5 bases, with 13 bases between. The CDR3 coding sequence is TGCGCCAGCAGCTTTAGCGGTGGCGGTGAGACCCAGTACTTC. Encoded protein: CASSFSGGGETQYF.

This clonotype was counted between two and nine times. The chain uses TRBV7-2 and TRBJ2-1; D might be TRBD1 or TRBD2, each matching 6 bases. The V and J ends lost 6 bases and 9 bases respectively, with 18 bases between them. This CDR3 is 14 amino acids long. Germline V gene sequence: CDR1 SGHTA, CDR2 FQGNSA. The DNA of the CDR3 is TGTGCCAGCAGACCGAGACAGGCGGGGACTGAGCAGTTCTTC. Its translation is CASRPRQAGTEQFF.

By share, this clonotype ranks as medium-sized. V and J are TRBV2 and TRBJ2-2; possible D gene TRBD1, 6 bases. V lost 3 bases to trimming and J lost 4 bases, with 6 bases between them. Germline loops: CDR1 SNHLY, CDR2 FYNNEI. The CDR3 totals 13 residues. CDR3 sequence: CASSDRGTGELFF. As DNA, the CDR3 is TGTGCCAGCAGTGACAGGGGCACCGGGGAGCTGTTTTTT.

The chain is built from TRBV20-1 and TRBJ1-2; 10 positions agree with TRBD1. CDR1 is DFQATT and CDR2 is SNEGSKA in the germline V gene (reference sequence). This CDR3 is 18 amino acids long. The V and J ends lost 0 bases and 2 bases, in that order; junction bases with no gene match: 12. The CDR3 is CSARDTWTGGPRNYGYTF. The CDR3, as DNA: TGCAGTGCTAGAGATACCTGGACAGGGGGGCCGAGGAACTATGGCTACACCTTC.

This clonotype has more than one count but fewer than ten. This chain joins TRBV12-3 or TRBV12-4 and TRBJ1-2, with D uncertain. This CDR3 comprises 11 residues. The V end was cut by 6 bases, the J end by 8 bases, with 10 bases between. The CDR3: CASSPLVGYTF. The DNA of the CDR3 is TGTGCCAGCAGCCCCCTGGTCGGCTACACCTTC.

The rearrangement links TRBV12-3 or TRBV12-4 to TRBJ2-7, with D unclear. CDR3 length equals 13 residues. Trimming took off 3 bases at V and 6 bases at J, with 12 bases between the two ends. CDR3 sequence: CASSFVGSGEQYF. DNA for the CDR3: TGTGCCAGCAGTTTTGTGGGCTCCGGCGAGCAGTACTTC.

This clonotype occurred a few times. The genes are TRBV29-1 and TRBJ2-1, with 7 bases fitting TRBD1. The germline gives CDR1 SQVTM, CDR2 ANQGSEA. The CDR3 is 13 residues long. The J segment lost 4 bases and the V segment lost 8 bases, leaving 8 bases of the junction unmatched. The CDR3 DNA reads TGCAGCTACCGGACAGGCTGGTACAATGAGCAGTTCTTC. It yields the protein CSYRTGWYNEQFF.

The J gene is TRBJ2-1, the V gene TRBV7-2, with 7 nucleotides matching TRBD2. The CDR3 has 15 residues. J was trimmed by 2 bases and V by 3 bases; bases with no gene match: 4. Germline lookup yields CDR1 SGHTA and CDR2 FQGNSA. In nucleotides, the CDR3 is TGTGCCAGCAGCTTGCTAGCGGCCACCTACAATGAGCAGTTCTTC. Its protein is CASSLLAATYNEQFF.

V is TRBV7-2 and J is TRBJ1-5, with TRBD1 matching over 10 bases. The CDR3 has 17 amino acids. Germline CDR1 is SGHTA and CDR2 is FQGNSA. The trim removed 6 bases at V and 2 bases at J, leaving 10 bases unmatched. In nucleotides, the CDR3 is TGTGCCAGCAGACCCCGACAGGGGGCGCGCGGCAATCAGCCCCAGCATTTT. It codes for CASRPRQGARGNQPQHF.

This clonotype was counted many times. The chain couples TRBV6-5 to TRBJ1-1; D remains ambiguous. The CDR3 totals 14 residues. Per germline, CDR1 MNHEY and CDR2 SVGAGI. V shed 1 base and J shed 1 base, with 7 bases lying between them. The CDR3 DNA sequence: TGTGCCAGCAGTTACTATTCCCAGAACACTGAAGCTTTCTTT. Translation: CASSYYSQNTEAFF.

This clonotype was seen a handful of times. The chain links TRBV20-1 to TRBJ1-2; D perhaps matches TRBD1 (6 bases). V was trimmed by 3 bases and J by 4 bases, leaving 12 bases between them. This CDR3 is 13 amino acids long. Per the germline V gene, CDR1 is DFQATT and CDR2 is SNEGSKA (reference sequence). The CDR3 DNA follows: TGCAGTGCTAGCTTAGCAGGGGCCTATGGCTACACCTTC. It codes for CSASLAGAYGYTF.

This chain links TRBV12-3 or TRBV12-4 with TRBJ1-5; D is unresolved. This CDR3 region has 14 residues. V lost 5 bases and J 0 bases, leaving 8 bases between the germline ends. Here the CDR3 DNA reads TGTGCCAGCAGTCCTGGGATTAGCAATCAGCCCCAGCATTTT. It codes for CASSPGISNQPQHF.

V gene TRBV24-1 combines with J gene TRBJ2-3; 7 bases map to TRBD2. CDR3 length equals 16 residues. Germline loops: CDR1 KGHDR, CDR2 SFDVKD. J gave up 4 bases and V 3 bases, and 9 bases lay outside the gene matches. CDR3 nucleotides: TGTGCCACCAGTGATCCTGGCCGGGGGGATGCAGATACGCAGTATTTT. This codes for CATSDPGRGDADTQYF.

The chain employs TRBV6-2 or TRBV6-3 and TRBJ2-5, with TRBD1 matching over 7 bases. This CDR3 contains 13 residues. J was trimmed by 2 bases and V by 6 bases; bases with no gene match: 3. The germline CDR1 and CDR2 sequences are MNHEY and SVGEGT. CDR3 nucleotides: TGTGCCAGCAGGAAGACAGGGCAAGAGACCCAGTACTTC. Translating gives CASRKTGQETQYF.

The chain uses TRBV11-2 and TRBJ1-2; D is undetermined. This CDR3 spans 12 amino acids. CDR1 is SGHAT, CDR2 FQNNGV, per germline. Trimming removed 5 bases from V and 8 bases from J, with 12 bases in between. The CDR3 protein is CASSAWTEGYTF. The CDR3 nucleotides read TGTGCCAGCAGCGCCTGGACGGAGGGCTACACCTTC.

The chain employs TRBV28 and TRBJ2-7; D is perhaps TRBD2 (7 bases). The CDR3 has 16 residues. Deletions cut 3 bases from V and 3 bases from J, with 18 bases between. Germline values: CDR1 MDHEN, CDR2 SYDVKM. The CDR3 DNA follows: TGTGCCAGCAGTTTGGGGGCCCTCGGGGGGATCTACGAGCAGTACGTC. This codes for CASSLGALGGIYEQYV.

The chain recombines TRBV6-5 with TRBJ1-5; TRBD1 is a possible D gene (5 bases). Per germline, CDR1 MNHEY and CDR2 SVGAGI. V dropped 11 bases and J dropped 7 bases, with 18 bases sitting between them. The CDR3 is 13 residues long. As DNA, the CDR3 is TGTGCCGCGGCCGGGGACTTAGGGCAGCCCCAGCATTTT. Translated, it gives CAAAGDLGQPQHF.

The table lists this clonotype with a few counts. The chain links TRBV24-1 to TRBJ2-3; D remains ambiguous. This CDR3 spans 14 amino acids. V lost 9 bases to trimming and J lost 2 bases, with 14 bases between them. Germline V gives CDR1 KGHDR, CDR2 SFDVKD. The CDR3 spells CATRSTAHTDTQYF. CDR3 in DNA: TGTGCCACCCGATCGACGGCCCACACAGATACGCAGTATTTT.

In this sample, this clonotype turned up a few times. The V and J genes are TRBV6-1 and TRBJ2-5; 15 bases are shared with TRBD2. The germline CDR1 and CDR2 sequences are MNHNS and SASEGT. V shed 1 base and J 9 bases; nucleotides not matched to a gene: 12. The CDR3 is 18 amino acids. The CDR3, as DNA: TGTGCCAGCAGTGAAGGGGGACTAGCGGGGGGCTTTGCGGAGTCCCAGTACTTC. This codes for CASSEGGLAGGFAESQYF.